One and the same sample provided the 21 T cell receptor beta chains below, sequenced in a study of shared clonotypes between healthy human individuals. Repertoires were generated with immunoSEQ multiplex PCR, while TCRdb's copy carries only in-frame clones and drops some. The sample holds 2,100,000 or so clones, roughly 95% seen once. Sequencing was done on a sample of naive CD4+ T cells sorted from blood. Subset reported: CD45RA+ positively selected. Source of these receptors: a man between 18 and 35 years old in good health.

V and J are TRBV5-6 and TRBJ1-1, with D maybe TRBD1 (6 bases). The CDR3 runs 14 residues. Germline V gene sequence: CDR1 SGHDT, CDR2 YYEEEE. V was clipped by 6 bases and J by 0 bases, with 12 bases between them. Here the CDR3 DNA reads TGTGCCAGCACCCGAGACAGGATGAACACTGAAGCTTTCTTT. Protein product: CASTRDRMNTEAFF.

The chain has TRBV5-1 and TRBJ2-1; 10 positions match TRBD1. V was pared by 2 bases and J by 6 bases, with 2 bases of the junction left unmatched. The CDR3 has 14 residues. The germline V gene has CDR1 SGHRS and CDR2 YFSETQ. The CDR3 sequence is CASSFGDRGNEQFF. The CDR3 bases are TGCGCCAGCAGCTTCGGGGACAGGGGCAATGAGCAGTTCTTC. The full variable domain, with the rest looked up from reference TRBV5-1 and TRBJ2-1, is KAGVTQTPRYLIKTRGQQVTLSCSPISGHRSVSWYQQTPGQGLQFLFEYFSETQRNKGNFPGRFSGRQFSNSRSEMNVSTLELGDSALYLCASSFGDRGNEQFFGPGTRLTVL.

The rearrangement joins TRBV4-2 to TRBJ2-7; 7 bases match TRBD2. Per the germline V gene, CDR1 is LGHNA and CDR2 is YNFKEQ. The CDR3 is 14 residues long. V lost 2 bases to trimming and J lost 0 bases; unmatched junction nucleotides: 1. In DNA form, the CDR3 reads TGTGCCAGCAGCCAAACGGGGGGCTCCTACGAGCAGTACTTC. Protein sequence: CASSQTGGSYEQYF.

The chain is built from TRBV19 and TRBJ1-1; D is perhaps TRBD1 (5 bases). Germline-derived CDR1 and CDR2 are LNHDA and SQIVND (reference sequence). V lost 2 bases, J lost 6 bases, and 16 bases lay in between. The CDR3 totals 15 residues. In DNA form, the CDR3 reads TGTGCCAGTAGTATATCCGGCGGGGCGGACGCTGAAGCTTTCTTT. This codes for CASSISGGADAEAFF.

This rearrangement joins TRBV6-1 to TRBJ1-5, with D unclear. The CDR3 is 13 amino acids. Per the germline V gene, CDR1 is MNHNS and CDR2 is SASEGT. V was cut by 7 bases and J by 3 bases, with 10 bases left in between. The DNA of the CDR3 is TGTGCCAGCACGGCGTTTAACAATCAGCCCCAGCATTTT. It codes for CASTAFNNQPQHF.

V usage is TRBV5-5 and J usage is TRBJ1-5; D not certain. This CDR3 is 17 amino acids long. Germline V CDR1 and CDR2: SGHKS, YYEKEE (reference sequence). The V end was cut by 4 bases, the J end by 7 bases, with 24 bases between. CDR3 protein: CASSPTIGMLPVQPQHF. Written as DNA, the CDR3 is TGTGCCAGCAGCCCCACGATCGGAATGCTACCCGTCCAGCCCCAGCATTTT.

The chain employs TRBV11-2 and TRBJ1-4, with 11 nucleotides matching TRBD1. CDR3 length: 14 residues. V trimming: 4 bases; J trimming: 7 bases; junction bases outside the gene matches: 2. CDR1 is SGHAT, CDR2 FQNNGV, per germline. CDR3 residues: CASSSGQGGEKLFF. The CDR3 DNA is TGTGCCAGCAGCTCGGGACAGGGGGGTGAAAAACTGTTTTTT.

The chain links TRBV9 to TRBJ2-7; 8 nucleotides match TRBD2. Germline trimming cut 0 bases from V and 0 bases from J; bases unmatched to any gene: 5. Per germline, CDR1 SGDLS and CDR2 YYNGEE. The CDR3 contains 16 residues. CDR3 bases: TGTGCCAGCAGCGTAGGAGCGGGAGCATTCTCCTACGAGCAGTACTTC. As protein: CASSVGAGAFSYEQYF.

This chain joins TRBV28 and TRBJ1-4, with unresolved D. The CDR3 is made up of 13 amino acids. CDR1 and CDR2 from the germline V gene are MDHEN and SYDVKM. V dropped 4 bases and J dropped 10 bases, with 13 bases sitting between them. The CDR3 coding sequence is TGTGCCAGCAGTTACGGACCTAAGGGAAAACTGTTTTTT. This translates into CASSYGPKGKLFF.

The CDR3 sequence: CASSILSSQLYNSPLHF. CDR3 in DNA: TGTGCCAGTAGTATCCTTTCCTCGCAGCTCTATAATTCACCCCTCCACTTT. This chain links TRBV19 with TRBJ1-6; D remains unclear. From germline, CDR1 is LNHDA and CDR2 SQIVND (reference sequence). Trimming removed 3 bases at V and 3 bases at J, with 15 bases between. The CDR3 covers 17 residues.

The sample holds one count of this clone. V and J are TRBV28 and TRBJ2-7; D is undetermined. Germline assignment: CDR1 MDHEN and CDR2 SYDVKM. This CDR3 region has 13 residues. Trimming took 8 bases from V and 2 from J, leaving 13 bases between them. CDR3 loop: CASLATQTYEQYF. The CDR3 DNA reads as TGTGCCAGCTTGGCGACTCAGACCTACGAGCAGTACTTC.

The CDR3 here is CASGLGAGEAEQFF. Written as DNA, the CDR3 is TGTGCTAGTGGTTTGGGGGCGGGAGAGGCTGAGCAGTTCTTC. J is TRBJ2-1 and V is TRBV12-5; 7 bases map to TRBD2. This CDR3 comprises 14 residues. Per the germline V gene, CDR1 is LGHNT and CDR2 is FRNRAP. V was pared by 1 base and J by 9 bases, with 6 bases of the junction left unmatched.

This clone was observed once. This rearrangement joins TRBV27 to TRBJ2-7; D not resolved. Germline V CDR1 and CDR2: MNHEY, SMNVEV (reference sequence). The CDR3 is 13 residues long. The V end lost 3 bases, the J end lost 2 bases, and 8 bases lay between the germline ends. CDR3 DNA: TGTGCCAGCAGTTTTCAGAAGCCCTACGAGCAGTACTTC. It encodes CASSFQKPYEQYF.

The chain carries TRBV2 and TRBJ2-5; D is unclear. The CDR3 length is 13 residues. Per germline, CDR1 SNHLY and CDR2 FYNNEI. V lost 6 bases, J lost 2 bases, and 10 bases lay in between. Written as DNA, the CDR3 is TGTGCCAGCAGGTCCACATGGCAAGAGACCCAGTACTTC. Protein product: CASRSTWQETQYF. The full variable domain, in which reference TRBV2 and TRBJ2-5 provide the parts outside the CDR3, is EPEVTQTPSHQVTQMGQEVILRCVPISNHLYFYWYRQILGQKVEFLVSFYNNEISEKSEIFDDQFSVERPDGSNFTLKIRSTKLEDSAMYFCASRSTWQETQYFGPGTRLLVL.

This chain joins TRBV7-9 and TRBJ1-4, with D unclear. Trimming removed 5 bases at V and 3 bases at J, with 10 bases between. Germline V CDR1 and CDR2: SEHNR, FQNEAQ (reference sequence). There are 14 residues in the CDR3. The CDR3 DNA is TGTGCCAGCAGCCAATTAGGAGCTAATGAAAAACTGTTTTTT. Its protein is CASSQLGANEKLFF.

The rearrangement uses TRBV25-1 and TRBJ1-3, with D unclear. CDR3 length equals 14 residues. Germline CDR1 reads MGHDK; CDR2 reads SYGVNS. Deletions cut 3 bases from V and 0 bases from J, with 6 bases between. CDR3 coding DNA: TGTGCCAGCAGTGAGCTCCGCTCTGGAAACACCATATATTTT. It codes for CASSELRSGNTIYF. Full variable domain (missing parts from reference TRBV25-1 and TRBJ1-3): EADIYQTPRYLVIGTGKKITLECSQTMGHDKMYWYQQDPGMELHLIHYSYGVNSTEKGDLSSESTVSRIRTEHFPLTLESARPSHTSQYLCASSELRSGNTIYFGEGSWLTVV.

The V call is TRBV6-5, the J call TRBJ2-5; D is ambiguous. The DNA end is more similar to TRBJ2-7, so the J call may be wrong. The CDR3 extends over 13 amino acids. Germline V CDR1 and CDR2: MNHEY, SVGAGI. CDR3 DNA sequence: TGTGCCAGCAGTTACACCGCCCCCTACGAGCAGTACTTC. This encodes CASSYTAPYEQYF.

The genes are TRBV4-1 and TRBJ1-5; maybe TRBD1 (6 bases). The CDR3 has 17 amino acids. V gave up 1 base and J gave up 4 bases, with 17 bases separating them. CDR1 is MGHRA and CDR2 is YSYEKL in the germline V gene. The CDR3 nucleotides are TGCGCCAGCAGCCAAGCCCCCACGGGGGCTGGGAATCAGCCCCAGCATTTT. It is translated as CASSQAPTGAGNQPQHF.

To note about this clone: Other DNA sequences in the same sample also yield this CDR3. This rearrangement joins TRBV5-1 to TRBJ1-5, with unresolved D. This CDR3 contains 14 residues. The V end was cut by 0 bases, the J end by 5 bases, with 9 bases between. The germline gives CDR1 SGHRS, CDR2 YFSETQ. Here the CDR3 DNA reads TGCGCCAGCAGCTTGGCAGGTGGTGATCAGCCCCAGCATTTT. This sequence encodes CASSLAGGDQPQHF.

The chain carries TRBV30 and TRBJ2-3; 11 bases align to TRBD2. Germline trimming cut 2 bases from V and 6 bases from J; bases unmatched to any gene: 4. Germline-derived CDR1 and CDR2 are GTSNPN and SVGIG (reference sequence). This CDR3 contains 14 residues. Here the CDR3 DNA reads TGTGCCTGGAGTAAAGGACTAGCGGGCGATACGCAGTATTTT. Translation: CAWSKGLAGDTQYF.

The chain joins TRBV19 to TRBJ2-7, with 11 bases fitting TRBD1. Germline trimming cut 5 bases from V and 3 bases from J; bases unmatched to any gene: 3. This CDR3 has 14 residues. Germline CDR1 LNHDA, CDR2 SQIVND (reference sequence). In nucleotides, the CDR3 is TGTGCCAGTAGTTTTGGGACAGGGGGCTACGAGCAGTACTTC. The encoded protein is CASSFGTGGYEQYF.